This T cell receptor (beta chain) emerged from a study of blood T cell repertoires in COVID-19 (dated by TCRdb to the early 2020s). With regard to the full study: Samples covering the acute and convalescent phases of COVID-19 were provided by collaborators in the United States, Italy and Spain. The repertoires were released in a freely available public database meant as a resource for research on the immune response to SARS-CoV-2. The sample metadata nearly always contained a de-identified subject ID, COVID-19 status, age in years and sex. Where HLA class I and class II types were available, the types were taken from metadata supplied by the sample provider, not from assay-based typing. Samples came from the ongoing ImmuneRACE study (first 160 participants) plus 1,254 subjects from 6 global collaborators. The material from the prospective study consisted of cDNA or gDNA derived from T cells, B-cell-depleted T cells, or PBMCs. The dataset comprised deeply sampled blood TCRbeta repertoires from subjects exposed to, actively infected with, or recovered from COVID-19.

About this clone: Its recognized antigen is unknown. No base-level quality is on record; no much larger clone is a single base apart.

TCRbeta CDR3 regions were amplified from genomic DNA by means of the immunoSEQ Assay, a bias-controlled multiplex PCR. Under the source paper's analysis protocol: The number of nucleated cells in each sample was estimated from the amplification of reference gene primers within the assay. Sequence reads were collapsed and filtered to measure the absolute abundance of every unique TCRbeta CDR3 rearrangement. For each sample, productive Simpson clonality was calculated as the square root of Simpson's diversity index across productive rearrangements. As stored in TCRdb, this immuneACCESS dataset retains in-frame rearrangements with V and J assigned. A fraction of the clones does not appear; measured against another copy, unresolved V genes explain less than half of the discrepancy, and the remainder lacks a known reason. V, J and clone size are taken as reported in that table, and D and trimming were inferred from the DNA itself. A total of under 300,000 clones appear in this sample, roughly 89% of them only once. In total, the top ten clones hold roughly 4.8% of the sample.

Summary of the overall study and its limitations: How much clinical and demographic metadata was included differed by source and by participant, and the metadata was provided uncurated.

Samples from volunteer blood donors who had recovered from COVID-19 were contributed by a second Seattle source. The collaborating institutions used their own protocols to collect whole blood in K2EDTA tubes. For TCRbeta analysis, collaborators shipped samples as frozen whole blood, isolated PBMCs, or DNA extracted from either of those sample types. The CDR3 sequence holds 13 residues, the cysteine and phenylalanine included. Only the CDR3 DNA is retained, 39 bases long and in frame from the first base. At the junction V is shortened by 5 bases and J by 3 bases, with 11 bases in between. The germline V gene supplies CDR1 MDHEN and CDR2 SYDVKM.

The V and J segments used are TRBV28 and TRBJ2-7, with an unclear D gene assignment. The receptor's source is a middle-aged woman who had recovered from COVID-19. The material sequenced was peripheral blood. The nucleotides are TGTGCCAGCAGTCACGGTTTAGTCTACGAGCAGTACTTC. It specifies CASSHGLVYEQYF.